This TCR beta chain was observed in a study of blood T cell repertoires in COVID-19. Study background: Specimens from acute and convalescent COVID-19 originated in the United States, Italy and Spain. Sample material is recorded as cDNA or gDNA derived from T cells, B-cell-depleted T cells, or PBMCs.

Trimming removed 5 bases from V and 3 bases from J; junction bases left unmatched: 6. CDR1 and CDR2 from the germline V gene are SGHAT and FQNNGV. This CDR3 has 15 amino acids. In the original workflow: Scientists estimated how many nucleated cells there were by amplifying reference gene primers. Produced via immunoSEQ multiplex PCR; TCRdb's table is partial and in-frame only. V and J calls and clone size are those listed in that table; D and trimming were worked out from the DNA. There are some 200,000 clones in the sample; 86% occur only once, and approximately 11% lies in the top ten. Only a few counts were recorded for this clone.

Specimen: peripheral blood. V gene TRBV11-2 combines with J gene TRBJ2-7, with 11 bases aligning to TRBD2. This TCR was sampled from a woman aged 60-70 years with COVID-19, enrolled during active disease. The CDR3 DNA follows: TGTGCCAGCAGCGCCGGGACTAGCGGCTACTACGAGCAGTACTTC. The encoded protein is CASSAGTSGYYEQYF.